This TCR beta chain was documented in a study of T cells in Graves' hyperthyroidism and ophthalmopathy. This clonotype was recorded a few times. Its antigen is still unknown. CDR1 PRHDT and CDR2 FYEKMQ come from the germline V gene (reference sequence). This CDR3 region has 16 residues. V lost 5 bases, J lost 3 bases, and 19 bases lay in between. RNA transcripts were the template for amplifying TCR beta CDR3 regions. The primer set for the first-round RT-PCR of the TCR CDR3 was HTBI. TCRdb redid the calling of the multiplex PCR reads with MiXCR, one entry per CDR3 protein. The table includes roughly 180,000 distinct CDR3 sequences, 9.4% detected once. Points from the study as a whole: Blood held most thyroid clonotypes expanded above 0.001 frequency.

The patients, who ranged from 18 to 65 in age, presented with newly diagnosed hyperthyroidism lasting under 2 months. Clinicians diagnosed patients from clinical symptoms, serum thyroxine and TRAb, thyroid ultrasound and orbital computed tomography. The sample, blood from the first hyperthyroidism diagnosis, precedes any ophthalmopathy symptoms. This rearrangement joins TRBV13 to TRBJ1-2; D is undetermined. Sequenced material: blood. The clonotype comes from a woman under 30 with Graves' hyperthyroidism that later progressed to Graves' ophthalmopathy. Written as DNA, the CDR3 is TGTGCCAGCAGCCTCGGGAGGGAATGGGTGTACTATGGCTACACCTTC. Protein sequence: CASSLGREWVYYGYTF.